This TCR beta chain was recovered during a study of blood T cells in healthy people across ages. A J-beta primer mix and a sample-barcoded 5' primer were used in a second PCR of roughly 6 to 12 cycles. Each cDNA was tagged by a template-switch adaptor containing 12 random nucleotides. At least 2.5 million CDR3-containing paired-end reads were obtained per sample. Via MiXCR, TCRdb re-called the 5' RACE reads, giving one row per CDR3 protein. The table shows approximately 1,000,000 distinct CDR3 sequences, with 45% occurring only once. Overall study findings and caveats: Roughly linear declines in TCR beta diversity per million T cells occurred with age.

Of note for this clonotype: What it binds is not known.

Per germline, CDR1 SGHVS and CDR2 FQNEAQ. V was pared by 6 bases and J by 5 bases, with 5 bases of the junction left unmatched. This CDR3 spans 15 amino acids. The chain has TRBV7-8 and TRBJ1-6; TRBD1 matches 9 bases. This clonotype originated in a woman aged 60-70 years in good health. The sample was blood. The CDR3 sequence is CASRPRTGDNSPLHF. CDR3 nucleotide sequence: TGTGCCAGCAGACCGCGGACAGGGGATAATTCACCCCTCCACTTT.